This TCR beta chain was identified in a study of T-cell memory formation after mild COVID-19. The study, taken as a whole, reports: Day 15 to 85 contracting clones showed balanced CD4/CD8; day 15 to 37 expanders favored CD4+. Nothing confirmed that second-wave clones peaking on day 37 were specific for SARS-CoV-2. Contracting CD4+ clones were located mainly in CM and EM, and CD8+ clones in EMRA.

TCR alpha and TCR beta cDNA libraries carrying sample barcodes and UMIs came from 5'RACE with constant-segment primers. TCRdb independently ran MiXCR on the 5' RACE reads; one entry per CDR3 protein. This table has about 250,000 distinct CDR3 sequences, more than 15% appearing once. This clonotype was recorded a few times. Its antigen is undetermined. Germline-derived CDR1 and CDR2 are MNHEY and SVGEGT. The CDR3 covers 17 residues. With 7 bases removed from V and 4 bases from J, the gap between germline ends came to 22 bases. The V gene is TRBV6-2 or TRBV6-3, the J gene TRBJ2-2; the D gene is possibly TRBD1 (5 bases). Sequences were obtained from PBMCs or a T cell subset sorted from them (not recorded which). The sequence came from a man in his late teens or twenties who had mild COVID-19 (a few samples of this study predate the infection). Cell type and time point are not known. The CDR3 region is CASTADIGEWITGELFF. The CDR3, as DNA: TGTGCCAGCACCGCGGACATTGGGGAATGGATCACCGGGGAGCTGTTTTTT.